The 10 T cell receptor beta chains below all came from one sample that was sequenced in a study of blood T cells in healthy people across ages. With a J-beta primer mix and a sample-barcoded 5' primer, a second PCR ran about 7 to 12 cycles. Using its own MiXCR run on the 5' RACE reads, TCRdb lists one record per CDR3 protein. The sample comprises about 1.4 million distinct CDR3 sequences, roughly 59% of which are singletons, and 5.5% to 8% rests with the top ten. Sequencing input: blood. These receptors came from a man younger than 35 in good health.

V usage is TRBV27 and J usage is TRBJ1-5; D remains unclear. Germline V gives CDR1 MNHEY, CDR2 SMNVEV (reference sequence). This CDR3 has 14 residues. The V end lost 6 bases, the J end lost 5 bases, and 14 bases lay between the germline ends. The CDR3 region is CASSRAGIHQPQHF. The CDR3 nucleotides read TGTGCCAGCAGCCGCGCGGGTATTCATCAGCCCCAGCATTTT.

Concerning this clonotype: One junction end disagrees with the germline gene, perhaps due to a read error. The chain carries TRBV25-1 and TRBJ1-2, with TRBD1 as a possible D gene (6 bases). Germline CDR1 and CDR2: MGHDK and SYGVNS. The CDR3 loop spans 13 amino acids. The CDR3, as DNA: TGTGCCAGCACCTCAGGGGCGAACTATGGCTGCACCTTC. It yields the protein CASTSGANYGCTF.

The chain links TRBV28 to TRBJ2-3, with D possibly being TRBD1 (6 bases). Trimming took 3 bases from V and 8 from J, leaving 9 bases between them. There are 12 residues in the CDR3. Germline assignment: CDR1 MDHEN and CDR2 SYDVKM. CDR3 DNA: TGTGCCAGCAGTTTCAGGGGCGTTACGCAGTATTTT. This sequence encodes CASSFRGVTQYF.

This clonotype was counted between two and nine times. This chain joins TRBV10-1 and TRBJ2-7; tentatively, D is TRBD2 (7 bases). The CDR3 length is 14 residues. V gave up 6 bases and J gave up 2 bases, with 14 bases separating them. Per germline, CDR1 WNHNN and CDR2 SYGVQD (reference sequence). As DNA, the CDR3 is TGCGCCAGCAGCGCCCCGGGGGGCACCTACGAGCAGTACTTC. It translates to CASSAPGGTYEQYF.

There are a few counts of this clonotype. V is TRBV12-3 or TRBV12-4 and J is TRBJ2-3; D is possibly TRBD2 (6 bases). The CDR3 spans 15 residues. V gave up 3 bases and J gave up 2 bases, with 12 bases separating them. CDR3 DNA: TGTGCCAGCAGTTTTAGGCGGGGACCCACAGATACGCAGTATTTT. Amino acid sequence: CASSFRRGPTDTQYF.

The gene calls are TRBV20-1 and TRBJ2-5; maybe TRBD1 (6 bases). The CDR3 has 16 amino acids. Trimming left V 0 bases short and J 1 base short, with 15 bases between. Germline assignment: CDR1 DFQATT and CDR2 SNEGSKA (reference sequence). In DNA form, the CDR3 reads TGCAGTGCTAGAGAACAGGGATGGGATCTCCAAGAGACCCAGTACTTC. It translates to CSAREQGWDLQETQYF.

This clonotype occurred once. This chain uses TRBV30 with TRBJ2-1; D is unresolved. The CDR3 runs to 13 residues. Germline CDR1 is GTSNPN and CDR2 is SVGIG (reference sequence). V lost 3 bases to trimming and J lost 5 bases, with 11 bases between them. The CDR3 loop is CAWSKVRNNEQFF. CDR3 bases: TGTGCCTGGAGCAAGGTCAGGAACAATGAGCAGTTCTTC.

This clonotype was observed a single time. CDR3 sequence (DNA): TGCAGTGCTAGACGAGACATTAGGTTCTTC. Translation gives CSARRDIRFF. This chain joins TRBV20-1 and TRBJ2-1; D unclear. Germline V CDR1 and CDR2: DFQATT, SNEGSKA (reference sequence). V lost 2 bases and J 15 bases, leaving 11 bases between the germline ends. The CDR3 spans 10 residues.

The chain recombines TRBV2 with TRBJ2-3; D is possibly TRBD1 or TRBD2 (6 bases each). This CDR3 is built from 15 residues. Trimming left V 7 bases short and J 4 bases short, with 18 bases between. Germline-derived CDR1 and CDR2 are SNHLY and FYNNEI. CDR3 sequence reads: CASKSSGAFADTQYF. The CDR3 DNA reads TGTGCCAGCAAATCATCGGGGGCGTTCGCAGATACGCAGTATTTT.

Only a few counts were recorded for this clonotype. The genes are TRBV15 and TRBJ2-3; 7 bases align to TRBD2. This CDR3 is built from 14 residues. The germline gives CDR1 LNHNV, CDR2 YYDKDF (reference sequence). Trimming at V came to 0 bases and at J to 6 bases, leaving 3 bases not matched to a gene. The CDR3 DNA reads as TGTGCCACCAGCAGAGATGGTAGCGGGGATACGCAGTATTTT. Translating gives CATSRDGSGDTQYF. Full variable domain (outside the CDR3, taken from reference TRBV15 and TRBJ2-3): DAMVIQNPRYQVTQFGKPVTLSCSQTLNHNVMYWYQQKSSQAPKLLFHYYDKDFNNEADTPDNFQSRRPNTSFCFLDIRSPGLGDTAMYLCATSRDGSGDTQYFGPGTRLTVL.